The TCR beta chain under discussion was sequenced for a study of blood T cell repertoires in COVID-19. In the study overall: Some COVID-19 samples were acute and others convalescent; all came from the United States, Italy and Spain.

The germline V gene encodes CDR1 MNHNY and CDR2 SVGAGI (reference sequence). The CDR3 contains 12 residues. The ends were cut back, 7 bases at V and 8 bases at J, with 13 bases in the middle. Libraries were prepared by immunoSEQ multiplex PCR; TCRdb keeps only in-frame clonotypes and omits some of them. The table has 55,000 to 70,000 clones, more than 90% seen once. V usage is TRBV6-6 and J usage is TRBJ2-3; D might be TRBD2 (6 bases). The origin of this receptor is a man aged 60 to 69 with acute or convalescent COVID-19. The sample was peripheral blood. Here the CDR3 DNA reads TGTGCCAGCACCTACGGGGGAGCTACGCAGTATTTT. Its translation: CASTYGGATQYF.